This TCR beta chain was observed in a study of cytomegalovirus exposure and HLA in healthy donors. Overall study results and limits: More clonal expansion characterized HLA-associated TCR beta chains than equally common others in a later analysis.

In the case of this clone: The target antigen is unknown.

The donors gave bone marrow, and they were healthy. These donors counted as nominally healthy when sampled, but unrecorded immune exposures were likely. Use of 60 Vbeta and 13 Jbeta primers characterized the PCR. Sequenced by immunoSEQ multiplex PCR; TCRdb stores in-frame clones only, minus some. The data contain 90,000 to 120,000 clones, around three quarters of them seen just once; the ten biggest clones take up under 5%. V gave up 1 base and J gave up 3 bases; unmatched junction bases: 6. This CDR3 is 16 amino acids long. Germline CDR1 SEHNR, CDR2 FQNEAQ (reference sequence). This chain links TRBV7-9 with TRBJ2-1; 7 bases agree with TRBD1. Material: PBMCs. The clonotype comes from a woman aged 45-65 years in good health and CMV-seropositive. This CDR3 is CASSLGAGGNYNEQFF. The CDR3, as DNA: TGTGCCAGCAGCTTAGGAGCAGGGGGTAACTACAATGAGCAGTTCTTC.